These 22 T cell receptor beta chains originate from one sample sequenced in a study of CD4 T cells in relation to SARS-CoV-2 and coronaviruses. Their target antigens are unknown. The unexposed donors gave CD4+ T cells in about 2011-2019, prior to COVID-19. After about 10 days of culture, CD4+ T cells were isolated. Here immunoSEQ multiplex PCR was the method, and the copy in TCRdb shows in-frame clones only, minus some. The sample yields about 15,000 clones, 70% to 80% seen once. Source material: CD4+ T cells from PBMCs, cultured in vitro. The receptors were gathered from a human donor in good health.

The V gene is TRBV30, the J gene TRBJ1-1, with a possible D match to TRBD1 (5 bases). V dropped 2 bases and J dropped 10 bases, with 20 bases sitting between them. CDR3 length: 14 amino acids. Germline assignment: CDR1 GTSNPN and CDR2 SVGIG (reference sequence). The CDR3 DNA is TGTGCCTGGAGTTATGGGATACCGGGACCCCGAGCTTTCTTT. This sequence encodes CAWSYGIPGPRAFF.

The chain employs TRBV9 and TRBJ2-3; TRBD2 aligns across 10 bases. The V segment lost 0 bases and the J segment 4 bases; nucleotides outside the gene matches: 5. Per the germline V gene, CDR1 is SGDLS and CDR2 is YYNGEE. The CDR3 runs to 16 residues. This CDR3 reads CASSVVPAGGADTQYF. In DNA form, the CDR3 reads TGTGCCAGCAGCGTAGTTCCAGCGGGGGGGGCAGATACGCAGTATTTT.

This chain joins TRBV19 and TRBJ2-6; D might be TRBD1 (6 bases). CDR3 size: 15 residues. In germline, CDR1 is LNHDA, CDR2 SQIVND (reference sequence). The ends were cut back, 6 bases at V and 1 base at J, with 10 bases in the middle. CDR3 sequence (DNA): TGTGCCAGTAGGTTCGGGACATCTGGGGCCAACGTCCTGACTTTC. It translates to CASRFGTSGANVLTF.

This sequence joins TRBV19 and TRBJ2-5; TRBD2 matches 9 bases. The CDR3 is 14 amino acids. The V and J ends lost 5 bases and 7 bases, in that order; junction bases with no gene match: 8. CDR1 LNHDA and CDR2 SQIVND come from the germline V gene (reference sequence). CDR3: CASSASGGRVTQYF. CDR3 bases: TGTGCCAGTAGTGCAAGCGGGGGGCGGGTGACCCAGTACTTC.

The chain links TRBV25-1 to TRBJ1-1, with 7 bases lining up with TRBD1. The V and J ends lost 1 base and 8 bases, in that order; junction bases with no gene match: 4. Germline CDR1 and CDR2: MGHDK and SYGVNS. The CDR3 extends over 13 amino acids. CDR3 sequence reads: CASSEWRDSEAFF. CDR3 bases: TGTGCCAGCAGTGAATGGAGGGACAGCGAAGCTTTCTTT.

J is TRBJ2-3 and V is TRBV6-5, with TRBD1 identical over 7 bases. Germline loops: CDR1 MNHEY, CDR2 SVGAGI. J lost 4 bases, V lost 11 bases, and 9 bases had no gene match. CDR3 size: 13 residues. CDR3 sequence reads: CAGGQDLPDTQYF. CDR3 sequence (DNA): TGTGCCGGCGGACAGGACCTACCAGATACGCAGTATTTT.

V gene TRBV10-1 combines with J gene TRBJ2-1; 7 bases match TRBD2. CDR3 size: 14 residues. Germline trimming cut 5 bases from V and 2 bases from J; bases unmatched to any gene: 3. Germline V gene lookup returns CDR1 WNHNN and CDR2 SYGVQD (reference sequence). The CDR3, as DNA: TGCGCCAGCAGTTCGGGGGGTACCTACAATGAGCAGTTCTTC. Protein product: CASSSGGTYNEQFF.

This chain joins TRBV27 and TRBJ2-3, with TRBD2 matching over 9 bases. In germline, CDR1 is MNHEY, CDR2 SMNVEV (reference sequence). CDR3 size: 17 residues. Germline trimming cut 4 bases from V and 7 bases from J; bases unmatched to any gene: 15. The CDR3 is CASSSNPHGLAGYTQYF. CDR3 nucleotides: TGTGCCAGCAGTTCTAACCCCCACGGCCTAGCGGGATATACGCAGTATTTT.

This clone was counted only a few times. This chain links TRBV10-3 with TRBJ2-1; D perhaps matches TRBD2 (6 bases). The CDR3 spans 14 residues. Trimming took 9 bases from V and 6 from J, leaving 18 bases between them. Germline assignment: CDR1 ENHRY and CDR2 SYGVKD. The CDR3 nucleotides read TGTGCCATGGCCGGGGCTAGCGATTCCAATGAGCAGTTCTTC. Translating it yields CAMAGASDSNEQFF.

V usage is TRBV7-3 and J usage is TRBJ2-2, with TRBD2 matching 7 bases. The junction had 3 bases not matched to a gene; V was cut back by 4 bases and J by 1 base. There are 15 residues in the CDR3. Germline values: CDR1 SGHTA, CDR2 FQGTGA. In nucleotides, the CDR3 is TGTGCCAGCAGCTCCATAGCGGGGAACACCGGGGAGCTGTTTTTT. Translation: CASSSIAGNTGELFF. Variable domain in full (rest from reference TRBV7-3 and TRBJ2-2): GAGVSQTPSNKVTEKGKYVELRCDPISGHTALYWYRQSLGQGPEFLIYFQGTGAADDSGLPNDRFFAVRPEGSVSTLKIQRTERGDSAVYLCASSSIAGNTGELFFGEGSRLTVL.

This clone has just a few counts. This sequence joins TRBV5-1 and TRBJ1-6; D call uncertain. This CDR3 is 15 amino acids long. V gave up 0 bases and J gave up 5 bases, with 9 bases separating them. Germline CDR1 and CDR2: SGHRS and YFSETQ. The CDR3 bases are TGCGCCAGCAGCTTGGGAGCGGCAGATAATTCACCCCTCCACTTT. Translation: CASSLGAADNSPLHF.

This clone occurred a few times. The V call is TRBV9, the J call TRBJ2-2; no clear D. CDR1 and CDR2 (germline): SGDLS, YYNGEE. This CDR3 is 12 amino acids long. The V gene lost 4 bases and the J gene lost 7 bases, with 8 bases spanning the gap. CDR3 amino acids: CASSPQVGELFF. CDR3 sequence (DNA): TGTGCCAGCAGCCCCCAGGTCGGGGAGCTGTTTTTT.

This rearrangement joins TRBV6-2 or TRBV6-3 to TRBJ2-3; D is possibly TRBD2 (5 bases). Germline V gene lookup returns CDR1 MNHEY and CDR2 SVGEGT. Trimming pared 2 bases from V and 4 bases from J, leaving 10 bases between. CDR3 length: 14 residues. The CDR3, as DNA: TGTGCCAGCAGTTACGGTGGGCGGGCAGATACGCAGTATTTT. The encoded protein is CASSYGGRADTQYF.

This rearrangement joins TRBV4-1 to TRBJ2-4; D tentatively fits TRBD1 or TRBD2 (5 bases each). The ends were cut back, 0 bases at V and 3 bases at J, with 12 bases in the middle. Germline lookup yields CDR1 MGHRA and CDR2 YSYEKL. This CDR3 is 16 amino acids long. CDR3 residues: CASSQDKGTVKNIQYF. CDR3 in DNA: TGCGCCAGCAGCCAAGATAAGGGGACCGTCAAAAACATTCAGTACTTC.

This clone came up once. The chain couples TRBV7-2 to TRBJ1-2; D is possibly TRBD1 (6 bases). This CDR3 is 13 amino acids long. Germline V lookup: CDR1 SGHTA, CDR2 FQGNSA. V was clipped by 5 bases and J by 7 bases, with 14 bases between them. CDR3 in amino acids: CASSPGGGGGYTF. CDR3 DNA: TGTGCCAGCAGCCCCGGGGGAGGGGGTGGCTACACCTTC.

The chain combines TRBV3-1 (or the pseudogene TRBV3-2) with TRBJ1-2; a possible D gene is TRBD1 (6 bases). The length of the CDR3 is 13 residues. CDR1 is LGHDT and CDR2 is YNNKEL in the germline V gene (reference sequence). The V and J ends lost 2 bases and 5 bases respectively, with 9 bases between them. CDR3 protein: CASSQPGQYGYTF. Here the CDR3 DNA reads TGTGCCAGCAGCCAACCAGGACAGTATGGCTACACCTTC.

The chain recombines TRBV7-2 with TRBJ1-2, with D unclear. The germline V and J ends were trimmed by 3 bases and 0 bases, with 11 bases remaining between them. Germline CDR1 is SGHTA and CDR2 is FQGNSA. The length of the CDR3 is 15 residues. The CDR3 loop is CASSFSFEANYGYTF. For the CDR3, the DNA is TGTGCCAGCAGCTTTTCGTTCGAAGCTAACTATGGCTACACCTTC. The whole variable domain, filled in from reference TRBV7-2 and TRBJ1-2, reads GAGVSQSPSNKVTEKGKDVELRCDPISGHTALYWYRQSLGQGLEFLIYFQGNSAPDKSGLPSDRFSAERTGGSVSTLTIQRTQQEDSAVYLCASSFSFEANYGYTFGSGTRLTVV.

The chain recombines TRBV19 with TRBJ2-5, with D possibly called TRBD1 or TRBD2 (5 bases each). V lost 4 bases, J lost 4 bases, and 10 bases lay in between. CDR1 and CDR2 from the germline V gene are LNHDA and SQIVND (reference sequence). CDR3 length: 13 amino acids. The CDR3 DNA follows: TGTGCCAGTAGTAACGGGGCGCGAGAGACCCAGTACTTC. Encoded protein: CASSNGARETQYF. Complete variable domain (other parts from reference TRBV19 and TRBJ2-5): DGGITQSPKYLFRKEGQNVTLSCEQNLNHDAMYWYRQDPGQGLRLIYYSQIVNDFQKGDIAEGYSVSREKKESFPLTVTSAQKNPTAFYLCASSNGARETQYFGPGTRLLVL.

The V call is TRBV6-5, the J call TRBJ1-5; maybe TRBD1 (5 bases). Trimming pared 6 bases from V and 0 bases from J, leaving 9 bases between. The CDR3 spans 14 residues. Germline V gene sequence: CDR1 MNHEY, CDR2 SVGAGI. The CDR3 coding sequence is TGTGCCAGCAGGGGGGGATATAGCAATCAGCCCCAGCATTTT. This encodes CASRGGYSNQPQHF.

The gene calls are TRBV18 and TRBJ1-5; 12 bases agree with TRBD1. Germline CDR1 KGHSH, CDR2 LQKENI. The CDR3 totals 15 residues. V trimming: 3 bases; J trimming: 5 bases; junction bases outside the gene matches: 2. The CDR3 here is CASSPGTGGDQPQHF. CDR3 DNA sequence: TGTGCCAGCTCACCGGGGACAGGGGGCGATCAGCCCCAGCATTTT.

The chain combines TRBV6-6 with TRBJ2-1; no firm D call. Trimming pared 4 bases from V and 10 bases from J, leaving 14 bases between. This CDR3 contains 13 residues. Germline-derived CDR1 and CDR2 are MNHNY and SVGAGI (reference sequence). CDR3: CASSLWPAAEQFF. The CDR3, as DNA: TGTGCCAGCAGTTTGTGGCCTGCCGCAGAGCAGTTCTTC.

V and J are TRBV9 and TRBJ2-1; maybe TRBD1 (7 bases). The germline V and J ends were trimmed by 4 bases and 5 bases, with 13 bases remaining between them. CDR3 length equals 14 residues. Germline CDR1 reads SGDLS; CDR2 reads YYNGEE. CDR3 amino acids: CASSSIRGDNEQFF. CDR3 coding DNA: TGTGCCAGCAGCTCCATCAGGGGGGACAATGAGCAGTTCTTC.